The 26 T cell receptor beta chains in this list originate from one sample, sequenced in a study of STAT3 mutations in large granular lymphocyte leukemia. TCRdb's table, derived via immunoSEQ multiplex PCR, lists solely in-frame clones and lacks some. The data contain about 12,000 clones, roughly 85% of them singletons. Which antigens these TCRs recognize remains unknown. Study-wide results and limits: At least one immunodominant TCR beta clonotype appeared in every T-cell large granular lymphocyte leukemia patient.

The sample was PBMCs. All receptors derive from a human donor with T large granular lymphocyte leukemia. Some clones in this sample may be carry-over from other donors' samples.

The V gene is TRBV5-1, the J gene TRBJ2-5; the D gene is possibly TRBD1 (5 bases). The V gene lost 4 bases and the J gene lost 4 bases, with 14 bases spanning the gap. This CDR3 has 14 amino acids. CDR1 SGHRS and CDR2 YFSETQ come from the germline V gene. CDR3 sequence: CASSTQDPGETQYF. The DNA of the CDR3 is TGCGCCAGCAGCACACAGGACCCGGGAGAGACCCAGTACTTC.

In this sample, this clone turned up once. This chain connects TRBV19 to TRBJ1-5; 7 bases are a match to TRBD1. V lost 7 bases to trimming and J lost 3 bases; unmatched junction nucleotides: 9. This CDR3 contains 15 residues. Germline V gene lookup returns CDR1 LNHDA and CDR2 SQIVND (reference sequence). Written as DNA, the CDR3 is TGTGCCAGTAACCACAGGGGTCGGATCAATCAGCCCCAGCATTTT. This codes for CASNHRGRINQPQHF.

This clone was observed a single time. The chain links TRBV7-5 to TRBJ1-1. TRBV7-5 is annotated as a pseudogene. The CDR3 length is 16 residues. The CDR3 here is CVRSAPGPRSDTEAFF. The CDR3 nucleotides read TGTGTCAGAAGCGCACCGGGGCCCCGGTCGGACACTGAAGCTTTCTTT.

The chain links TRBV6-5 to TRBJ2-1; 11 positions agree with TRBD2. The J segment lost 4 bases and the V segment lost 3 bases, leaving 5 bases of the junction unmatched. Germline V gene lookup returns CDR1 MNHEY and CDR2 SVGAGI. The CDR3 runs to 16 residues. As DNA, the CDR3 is TGTGCCAGCAGTTATACCGGGACTAGCGGATACAATGAGCAGTTCTTC. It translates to CASSYTGTSGYNEQFF.

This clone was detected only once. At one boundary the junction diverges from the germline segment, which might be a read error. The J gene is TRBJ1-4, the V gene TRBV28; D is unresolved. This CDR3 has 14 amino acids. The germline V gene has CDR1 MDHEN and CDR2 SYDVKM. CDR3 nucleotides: TGTGCCAGCAGTTCCACCCTCGGTAATGGAAAACTGTTTTTT. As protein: CASSSTLGNGKLFF.

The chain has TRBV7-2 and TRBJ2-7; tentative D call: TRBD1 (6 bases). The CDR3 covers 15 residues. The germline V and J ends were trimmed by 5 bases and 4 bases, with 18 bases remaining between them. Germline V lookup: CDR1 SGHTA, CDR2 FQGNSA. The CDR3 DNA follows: TGTGCCAGCAGCCCACAGGGACCGCTTTCGTACGAGCAGTACGTC. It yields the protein CASSPQGPLSYEQYV.

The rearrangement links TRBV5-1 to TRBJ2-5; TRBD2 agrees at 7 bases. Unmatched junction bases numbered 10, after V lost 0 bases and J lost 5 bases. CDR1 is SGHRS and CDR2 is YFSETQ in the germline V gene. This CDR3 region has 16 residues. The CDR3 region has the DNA TGCGCCAGCAGCTTGGAAGCTCGGGGGGTAGGGGAGACCCAGTACTTC. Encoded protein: CASSLEARGVGETQYF.

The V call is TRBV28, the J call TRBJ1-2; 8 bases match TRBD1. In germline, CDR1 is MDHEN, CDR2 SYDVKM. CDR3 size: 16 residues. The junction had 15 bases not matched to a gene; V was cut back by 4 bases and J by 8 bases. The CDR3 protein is CASSSPEGRGRGGYTF. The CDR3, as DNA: TGTGCCAGCAGTTCCCCCGAGGGCAGGGGGCGAGGGGGCTACACCTTC.

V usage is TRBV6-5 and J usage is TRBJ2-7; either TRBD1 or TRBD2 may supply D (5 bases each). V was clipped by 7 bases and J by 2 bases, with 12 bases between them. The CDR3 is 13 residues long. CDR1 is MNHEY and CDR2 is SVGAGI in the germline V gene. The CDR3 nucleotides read TGTGCCAGCACCTCAGGGCGGGCCTACGAGCAGTACTTC. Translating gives CASTSGRAYEQYF.

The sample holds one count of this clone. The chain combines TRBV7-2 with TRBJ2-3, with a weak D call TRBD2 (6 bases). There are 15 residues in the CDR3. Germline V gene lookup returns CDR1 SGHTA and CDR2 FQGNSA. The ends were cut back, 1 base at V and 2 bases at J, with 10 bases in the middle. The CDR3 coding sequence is TGTGCCAGCAGCTTAGAGGCTAGCGACACAGATACGCAGTATTTT. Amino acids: CASSLEASDTDTQYF.

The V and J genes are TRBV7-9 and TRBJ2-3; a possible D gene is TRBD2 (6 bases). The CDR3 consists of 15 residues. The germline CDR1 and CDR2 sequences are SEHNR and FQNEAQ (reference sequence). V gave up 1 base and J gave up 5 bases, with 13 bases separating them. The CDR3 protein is CASSLGHSEGDTQYF. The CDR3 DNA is TGTGCCAGCAGCTTAGGACATTCGGAGGGAGATACGCAGTATTTT.

CDR3 residues: CASSPRTASGSTDTQYF. DNA for the CDR3: TGCGCCAGCAGCCCCCGGACCGCATCCGGTAGCACAGATACGCAGTATTTT. The rearrangement links TRBV5-1 to TRBJ2-3; D is ambiguous. Germline V gene data show CDR1 as SGHRS and CDR2 as YFSETQ. The CDR3 contains 17 residues. V dropped 4 bases and J dropped 0 bases, with 18 bases sitting between them.

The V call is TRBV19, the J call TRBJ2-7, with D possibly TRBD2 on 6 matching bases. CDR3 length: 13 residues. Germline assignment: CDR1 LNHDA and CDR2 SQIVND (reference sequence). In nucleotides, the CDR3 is TGTGTCATTCGGGGGTCACACAGTTACGAGCAGTACGTC. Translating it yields CVIRGSHSYEQYV.

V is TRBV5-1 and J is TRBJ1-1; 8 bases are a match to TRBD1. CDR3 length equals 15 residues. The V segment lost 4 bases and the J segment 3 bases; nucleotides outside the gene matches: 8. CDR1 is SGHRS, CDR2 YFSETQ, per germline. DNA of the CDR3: TGCGCCAGCAGCCCCGGACAGGGAAGGCACACTGAAGCTTTCTTT. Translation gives CASSPGQGRHTEAFF.

CDR3 in DNA: TGTGCCAGCAGCGCGGGACCGACCAATGAGCAGTTCTTC. Its protein is CASSAGPTNEQFF. The chain uses TRBV11-2 and TRBJ2-1; D perhaps matches TRBD2 (6 bases). Germline-derived CDR1 and CDR2 are SGHAT and FQNNGV. Trimming left V 5 bases short and J 6 bases short, with 11 bases between. CDR3 size: 13 residues.

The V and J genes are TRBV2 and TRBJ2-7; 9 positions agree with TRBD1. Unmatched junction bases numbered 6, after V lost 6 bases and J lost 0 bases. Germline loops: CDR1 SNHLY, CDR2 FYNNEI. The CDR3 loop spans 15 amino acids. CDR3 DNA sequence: TGTGCCAGCAGGGAGAGGACAGGGGACTCCTACGAGCAGTACTTC. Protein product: CASRERTGDSYEQYF. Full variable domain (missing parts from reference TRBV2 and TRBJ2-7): EPEVTQTPSHQVTQMGQEVILRCVPISNHLYFYWYRQILGQKVEFLVSFYNNEISEKSEIFDDQFSVERPDGSNFTLKIRSTKLEDSAMYFCASRERTGDSYEQYFGPGTRLTVT.

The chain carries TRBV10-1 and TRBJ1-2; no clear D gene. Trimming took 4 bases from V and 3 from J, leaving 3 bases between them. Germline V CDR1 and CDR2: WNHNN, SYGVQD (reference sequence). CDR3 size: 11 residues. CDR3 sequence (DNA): TGCGCCAGCAGTGGCTACTATGGCTACACCTTC. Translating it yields CASSGYYGYTF.

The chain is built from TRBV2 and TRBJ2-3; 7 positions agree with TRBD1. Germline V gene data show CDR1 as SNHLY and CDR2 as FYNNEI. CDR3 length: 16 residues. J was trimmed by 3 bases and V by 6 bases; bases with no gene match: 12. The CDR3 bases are TGTGCCAGCAGGTGGTCGCCGGGACAGATTACAGATACGCAGTATTTT. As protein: CASRWSPGQITDTQYF.

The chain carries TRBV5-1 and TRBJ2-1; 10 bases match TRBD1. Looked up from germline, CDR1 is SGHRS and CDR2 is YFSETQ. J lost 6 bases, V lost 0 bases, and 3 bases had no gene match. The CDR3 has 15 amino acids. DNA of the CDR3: TGCGCCAGCAGCTTGGAGGGACAGGGGCTCAATGAGCAGTTCTTC. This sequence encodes CASSLEGQGLNEQFF. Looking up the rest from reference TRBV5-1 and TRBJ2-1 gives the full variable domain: KAGVTQTPRYLIKTRGQQVTLSCSPISGHRSVSWYQQTPGQGLQFLFEYFSETQRNKGNFPGRFSGRQFSNSRSEMNVSTLELGDSALYLCASSLEGQGLNEQFFGPGTRLTVL.

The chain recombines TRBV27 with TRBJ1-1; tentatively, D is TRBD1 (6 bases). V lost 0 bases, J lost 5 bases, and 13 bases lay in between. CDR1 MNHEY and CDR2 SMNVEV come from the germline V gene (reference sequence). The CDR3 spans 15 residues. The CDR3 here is CASSLSVGGWTEAFF. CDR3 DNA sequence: TGTGCCAGCAGTTTATCGGTCGGGGGCTGGACTGAAGCTTTCTTT.

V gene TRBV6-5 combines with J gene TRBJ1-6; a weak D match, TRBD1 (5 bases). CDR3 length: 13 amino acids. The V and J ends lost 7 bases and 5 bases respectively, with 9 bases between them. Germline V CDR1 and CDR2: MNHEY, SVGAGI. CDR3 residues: CASTGTHNSPLHF. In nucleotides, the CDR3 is TGTGCCAGCACTGGGACCCATAATTCACCCCTCCACTTT.

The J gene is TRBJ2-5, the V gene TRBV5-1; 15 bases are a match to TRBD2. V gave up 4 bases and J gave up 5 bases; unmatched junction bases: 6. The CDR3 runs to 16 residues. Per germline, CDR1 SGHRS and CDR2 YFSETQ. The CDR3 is CASSPGLAGGSETQYF. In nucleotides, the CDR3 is TGCGCCAGCAGCCCGGGACTAGCGGGGGGTTCCGAGACCCAGTACTTC. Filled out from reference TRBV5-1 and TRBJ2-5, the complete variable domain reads KAGVTQTPRYLIKTRGQQVTLSCSPISGHRSVSWYQQTPGQGLQFLFEYFSETQRNKGNFPGRFSGRQFSNSRSEMNVSTLELGDSALYLCASSPGLAGGSETQYFGPGTRLLVL.

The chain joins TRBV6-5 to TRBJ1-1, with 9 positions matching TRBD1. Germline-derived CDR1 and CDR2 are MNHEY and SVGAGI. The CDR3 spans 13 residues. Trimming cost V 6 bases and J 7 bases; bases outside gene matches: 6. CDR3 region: CASRWTGAGEAFF. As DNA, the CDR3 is TGTGCCAGCAGATGGACAGGGGCCGGTGAAGCTTTCTTT.

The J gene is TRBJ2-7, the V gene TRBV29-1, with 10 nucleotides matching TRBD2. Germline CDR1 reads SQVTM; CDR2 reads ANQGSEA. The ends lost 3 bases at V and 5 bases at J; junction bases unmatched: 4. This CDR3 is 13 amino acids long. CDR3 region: CSVERLAGDEQYF. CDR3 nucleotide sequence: TGCAGCGTTGAGCGGCTAGCGGGAGACGAGCAGTACTTC.

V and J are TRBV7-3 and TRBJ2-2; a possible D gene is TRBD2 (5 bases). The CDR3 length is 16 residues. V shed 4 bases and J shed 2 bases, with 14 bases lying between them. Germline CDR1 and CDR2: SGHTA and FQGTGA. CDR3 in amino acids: CASSSTLALNTGELFF. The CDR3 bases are TGTGCCAGCAGCTCGACTTTAGCGCTAAACACCGGGGAGCTGTTTTTT.

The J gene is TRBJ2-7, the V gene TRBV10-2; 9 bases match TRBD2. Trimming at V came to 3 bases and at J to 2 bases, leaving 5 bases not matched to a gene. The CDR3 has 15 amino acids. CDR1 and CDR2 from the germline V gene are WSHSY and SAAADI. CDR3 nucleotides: TGCGCCAGCAGTGATTCGTCTAGCGGGGCCTACGAGCAGTACGTC. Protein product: CASSDSSSGAYEQYV.